The 24 T cell receptor beta chains reported below all come from one sample, sequenced in a study of cytomegalovirus exposure and HLA in healthy donors. A multiplex PCR was run with 60 Vbeta primers and 13 Jbeta primers. Repertoires were generated with immunoSEQ multiplex PCR, while TCRdb's copy carries only in-frame clones and drops some. Of 100,000 to 150,000 clones listed, 65% to 80% are singletons. Sample: PBMCs. The source is a woman aged 40 to 50 in good health and CMV-seronegative.

CDR3 nucleotides: TGTGCCAGCAGTTCCCATGGAGCGGGGTCTTTCAATGAGCAGTTCTTC. Translation: CASSSHGAGSFNEQFF. The V call is TRBV28, the J call TRBJ2-1, with 7 bases fitting TRBD2. The CDR3 spans 16 residues. After removal of 4 bases from V and 6 bases from J, the junction contained 12 bases not matched to a gene. The germline V gene has CDR1 MDHEN and CDR2 SYDVKM.

This clone showed up just once. The V gene is TRBV2, the J gene TRBJ1-5; possible D gene TRBD1, 5 bases. Deletions cut 4 bases from V and 1 base from J, with 14 bases between. The germline CDR1 and CDR2 sequences are SNHLY and FYNNEI. The CDR3 loop spans 16 amino acids. The CDR3 sequence is CASSVQGALSNQPQHF. CDR3 DNA: TGTGCCAGCAGTGTACAAGGGGCTCTGAGCAATCAGCCCCAGCATTTT.

The chain couples TRBV2 to TRBJ2-7; 7 bases align to TRBD2. Looked up from germline, CDR1 is SNHLY and CDR2 is FYNNEI. The junction had 14 bases not matched to a gene; V was cut back by 0 bases and J by 3 bases. The CDR3 contains 18 residues. The CDR3 sequence is CASSEAVSLAAFGYEQYF. The CDR3 DNA reads as TGTGCCAGCAGTGAAGCCGTTTCCCTAGCGGCCTTTGGCTACGAGCAGTACTTC. The variable domain in full, completed from reference TRBV2 and TRBJ2-7, reads EPEVTQTPSHQVTQMGQEVILRCVPISNHLYFYWYRQILGQKVEFLVSFYNNEISEKSEIFDDQFSVERPDGSNFTLKIRSTKLEDSAMYFCASSEAVSLAAFGYEQYFGPGTRLTVT.

V usage is TRBV9 and J usage is TRBJ2-5; 9 bases line up with TRBD1. The J call may be wrong; the DNA end is better matched by TRBJ2-7. The CDR3 spans 15 residues. The germline gives CDR1 SGDLS, CDR2 YYNGEE. For the CDR3, the DNA is TGTGCCAGCAGCGTAGACGGGACAGGGTCCTACGAGCAGTACTTC. It yields the protein CASSVDGTGSYEQYF.

The V gene is TRBV27, the J gene TRBJ1-6; perhaps TRBD1 as D (5 bases). The V end was cut by 6 bases, the J end by 7 bases, with 13 bases between. This CDR3 region has 14 residues. Germline lookup yields CDR1 MNHEY and CDR2 SMNVEV (reference sequence). CDR3 in amino acids: CASRGPSENSPLHF. CDR3 sequence (DNA): TGTGCCAGCAGGGGGCCGTCGGAGAATTCACCCCTCCACTTT.

This clone was counted only a few times. The chain links TRBV7-2 to TRBJ2-7, with TRBD2 as a possible D gene (6 bases). Germline loops: CDR1 SGHTA, CDR2 FQGNSA. Trimming took off 3 bases at V and 0 bases at J, with 15 bases between the two ends. This CDR3 is built from 16 residues. Here the CDR3 reads CASSLFFLGSSYEQYF. The CDR3 DNA is TGTGCCAGCAGCTTGTTTTTCCTCGGGAGCTCCTACGAGCAGTACTTC.

The chain has TRBV27 and TRBJ1-5; the D gene is possibly TRBD1 (5 bases). The CDR3 is 13 amino acids. V shed 3 bases and J shed 6 bases, with 9 bases lying between them. The germline gives CDR1 MNHEY, CDR2 SMNVEV (reference sequence). The CDR3 region is CASSFGRGQPQHF. CDR3 in DNA: TGTGCCAGCAGTTTTGGTAGGGGTCAGCCCCAGCATTTT.

V usage is TRBV5-1 and J usage is TRBJ2-3, with a tentative D call TRBD2 (5 bases). Germline CDR1 and CDR2: SGHRS and YFSETQ. Trimming shortened V by 0 bases and J by 0 bases, and 11 bases separated the two germline ends. This CDR3 contains 16 residues. CDR3 residues: CASSLGVVASTDTQYF. The CDR3 DNA reads TGCGCCAGCAGCTTGGGTGTTGTAGCGAGCACAGATACGCAGTATTTT.

This rearrangement joins TRBV23-1 to TRBJ2-1, with D possibly TRBD1 on 7 matching bases. TRBV23-1 is an open reading frame, and its role is uncertain. V shed 7 bases and J shed 1 base, with 23 bases lying between them. There are 18 residues in the CDR3. The DNA for the CDR3 is TGCGCCAGCACCTTCTGCCACAGGGGAGGAAGTTCCTACAATGAGCAGTTCTTC. This gives the protein CASTFCHRGGSSYNEQFF.

CDR3 amino acids: CASSEIAGGPVEQFF. The CDR3 DNA reads as TGTGCCAGCAGTGAAATAGCGGGAGGGCCCGTTGAGCAGTTCTTC. The genes are TRBV6-1 and TRBJ2-1; 11 bases are shared with TRBD2. With V trimmed by 2 bases and J by 9 bases, 6 bases remained unmatched. The CDR3 extends over 15 amino acids. Germline values: CDR1 MNHNS, CDR2 SASEGT.

The rearrangement links TRBV28 to TRBJ1-1; the match to TRBD1 covers 7 bases. Looked up from germline, CDR1 is MDHEN and CDR2 is SYDVKM. J was trimmed by 10 bases and V by 5 bases; bases with no gene match: 7. There are 12 residues in the CDR3. The DNA of the CDR3 is TGTGCCAGCAGTAGGAGACAGGGAACAGCTTTCTTT. It translates to CASSRRQGTAFF.

This sequence joins TRBV9 and TRBJ2-1; 9 positions match TRBD2. The junction had 7 bases not matched to a gene; V was cut back by 2 bases and J by 10 bases. This CDR3 is built from 14 residues. Germline V gene lookup returns CDR1 SGDLS and CDR2 YYNGEE. CDR3 loop: CASSVEVLAGEQFF. The CDR3 bases are TGTGCCAGCAGCGTGGAAGTCCTAGCGGGGGAGCAGTTCTTC.

This clone showed up just a few times. The chain combines TRBV27 with TRBJ2-6, with 12 bases fitting TRBD1. This CDR3 is 18 amino acids long. CDR1 and CDR2 from the germline V gene are MNHEY and SMNVEV (reference sequence). The V and J ends lost 2 bases and 2 bases, in that order; junction bases with no gene match: 4. CDR3 region: CASSLKGQGAAGANVLTF. The CDR3 DNA reads as TGTGCCAGCAGTTTAAAGGGACAGGGGGCGGCTGGGGCCAACGTCCTGACTTTC.

The gene calls are TRBV25-1 and TRBJ1-4, with 10 bases identical to TRBD1. The V gene's germline CDR1 is MGHDK and CDR2 SYGVNS. This CDR3 is built from 15 residues. The V gene end was trimmed by 4 bases and the J gene end by 5 bases; junction bases not matched to a gene: 4. The CDR3, as DNA: TGTGCCAGCAGTGGTGGACAGGGGGGGAATGAAAAACTGTTTTTT. Its translation: CASSGGQGGNEKLFF.

This clone has a single count. V is TRBV27 and J is TRBJ2-1; D is perhaps TRBD2 (6 bases). The CDR3 loop spans 14 amino acids. V shed 5 bases and J shed 1 base, with 9 bases lying between them. Germline V gene lookup returns CDR1 MNHEY and CDR2 SMNVEV (reference sequence). The CDR3: CASSPGTSYNEQFF. The CDR3 DNA reads as TGTGCCAGCAGTCCCGGGACTTCCTACAATGAGCAGTTCTTC.

The CDR3 loop reads CASSLERGTEAFF. The CDR3 nucleotides read TGTGCCAGCAGCTTAGAAAGGGGAACTGAAGCTTTCTTT. The V and J genes are TRBV7-9 and TRBJ1-1, with a weak D call TRBD1 (5 bases). Germline lookup yields CDR1 SEHNR and CDR2 FQNEAQ (reference sequence). The CDR3 consists of 13 residues. V lost 1 base and J 5 bases, leaving 8 bases between the germline ends.

This chain joins TRBV6-5 and TRBJ1-1, with no clear D. The CDR3 contains 15 residues. In germline, CDR1 is MNHEY, CDR2 SVGAGI. The V gene lost 6 bases and the J gene lost 2 bases, with 16 bases spanning the gap. The CDR3 region is CASRSGRQGNTEAFF. CDR3 sequence (DNA): TGTGCCAGCAGATCCGGCCGACAAGGTAACACTGAAGCTTTCTTT.

This clone has more than one count but fewer than ten. This sequence joins TRBV5-1 and TRBJ2-7, with 10 bases lining up with TRBD2. This CDR3 region has 16 residues. Germline trimming cut 0 bases from V and 1 base from J; bases unmatched to any gene: 4. Germline lookup yields CDR1 SGHRS and CDR2 YFSETQ. The CDR3, as DNA: TGCGCCAGCAGCTTGGGAGTTAGCGGGGGGTCCTACGAGCAGTACTTC. Translated, it gives CASSLGVSGGSYEQYF.

This clone appeared once. The V call is TRBV25-1, the J call TRBJ2-2; D is perhaps TRBD2 (5 bases). This CDR3 is built from 13 residues. V lost 5 bases, J lost 7 bases, and 11 bases lay in between. Germline CDR1 and CDR2: MGHDK and SYGVNS. In nucleotides, the CDR3 is TGTGCCAGCAGTAATACAGAGGGCGGGGAGCTGTTTTTT. It codes for CASSNTEGGELFF.

This clone was seen a handful of times. This chain uses TRBV29-1 with TRBJ1-1; the D gene is possibly TRBD1 (6 bases). This CDR3 spans 15 amino acids. V lost 4 bases and J 1 base, leaving 16 bases between the germline ends. Germline V gene sequence: CDR1 SQVTM, CDR2 ANQGSEA. The CDR3 region is CSVAGVGGGNTEAFF. CDR3 coding DNA: TGCAGCGTTGCAGGGGTCGGGGGGGGGAACACTGAAGCTTTCTTT.

The genes are TRBV6-6 and TRBJ1-1; D is ambiguous. V was pared by 0 bases and J by 9 bases, with 14 bases between. CDR1 and CDR2 from the germline V gene are MNHNY and SVGAGI (reference sequence). The CDR3 extends over 14 amino acids. CDR3 amino acids: CASSYSAEAQKAFF. The CDR3 DNA sequence: TGTGCCAGCAGTTACTCGGCGGAGGCCCAGAAAGCTTTCTTT.

Note on this clone: An end of the junction differs from the germline gene, which may be a read error. The rearrangement joins TRBV2 to TRBJ2-6; D may be TRBD1 (6 bases). From germline, CDR1 is SNHLY and CDR2 FYNNEI. The CDR3 is made up of 15 amino acids. Written as DNA, the CDR3 is TGTGCCAGCACCGAAGGGACAAGTGGGGCCAACGGCCTGACTTTC. Its translation is CASTEGTSGANGLTF.

This clone was counted between two and nine times. The chain is built from TRBV5-5 and TRBJ2-6, with D tentatively TRBD1 (5 bases). Trimming took off 3 bases at V and 0 bases at J, with 13 bases between the two ends. The CDR3 extends over 17 amino acids. Germline V gene lookup returns CDR1 SGHKS and CDR2 YYEKEE (reference sequence). The CDR3 nucleotides read TGTGCCAGCAGCTCCCGGACAACTAACTCTGGGGCCAACGTCCTGACTTTC. Amino acids: CASSSRTTNSGANVLTF.

The chain is built from TRBV7-2 and TRBJ1-2; tentatively, D is TRBD1 (5 bases). Germline values: CDR1 SGHTA, CDR2 FQGNSA. CDR3 length: 13 residues. Trimming shortened V by 4 bases and J by 6 bases, and 12 bases separated the two germline ends. The CDR3 coding sequence is TGTGCCAGCAGCTACCTTGGGGGGGATGGCTACACCTTC. Its translation is CASSYLGGDGYTF. The full variable domain, its missing parts supplied by reference TRBV7-2 and TRBJ1-2, is GAGVSQSPSNKVTEKGKDVELRCDPISGHTALYWYRQSLGQGLEFLIYFQGNSAPDKSGLPSDRFSAERTGGSVSTLTIQRTQQEDSAVYLCASSYLGGDGYTFGSGTRLTVV.